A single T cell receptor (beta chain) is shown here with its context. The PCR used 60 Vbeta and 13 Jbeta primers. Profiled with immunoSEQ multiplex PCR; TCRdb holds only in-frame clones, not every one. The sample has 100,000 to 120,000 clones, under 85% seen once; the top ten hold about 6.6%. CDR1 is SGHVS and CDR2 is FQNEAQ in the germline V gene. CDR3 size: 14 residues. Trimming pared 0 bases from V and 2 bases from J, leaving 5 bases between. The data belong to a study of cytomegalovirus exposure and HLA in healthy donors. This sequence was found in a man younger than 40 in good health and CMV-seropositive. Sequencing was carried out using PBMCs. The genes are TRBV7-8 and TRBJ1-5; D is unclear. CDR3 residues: CASSLAAGNQPQHF. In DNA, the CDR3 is TGTGCCAGCAGCTTAGCGGCGGGCAATCAGCCCCAGCATTTT.